Listed here are 8 T cell receptor beta chains from one sample, sequenced in a study of control samples from healthy donors and cancer patients (dated by TCRdb to 2018 to 2021). To prepare the library, the immunoSEQ multiplex PCR assay was applied. TCRdb took over this immuneACCESS table, retaining in-frame rearrangements with V and J assigned. Such tables are incomplete; in checked studies, under half of the missing clones stem from an unresolved V gene, and the remainder is unexplained. This sample is represented by some 120,000 clones; about 92% of them were singletons. The ten largest clones capture under 2% of the sample. The sequenced sample consisted of PBMCs. These receptor sequences come from a man aged 50 to 59 with head and neck cancer.

The chain recombines TRBV4-2 with TRBJ1-2, with TRBD1 matching 8 bases. This CDR3 has 16 amino acids. J gave up 3 bases and V 5 bases, and 11 bases lay outside the gene matches. In germline, CDR1 is LGHNA, CDR2 YNFKEQ. CDR3 bases: TGTGCCAGCAGCGTAACGGACAGGGACTCAGACTATGGCTACACCTTC. Amino acid sequence: CASSVTDRDSDYGYTF.

The chain recombines TRBV6-6 with TRBJ1-3; tentatively, D is TRBD1 (5 bases). Trimming cost V 5 bases and J 1 base, with 12 bases left between them. CDR1 and CDR2 (germline): MNHNY, SVGAGI (reference sequence). This CDR3 spans 15 amino acids. CDR3: CASSPGTVSGNTIYF. CDR3 DNA sequence: TGTGCCAGCAGTCCTGGGACGGTTTCTGGAAACACCATATATTTT.

This clone was recorded once. The V and J genes are TRBV29-1 and TRBJ2-3; weak D call: TRBD2 (6 bases). V shed 4 bases and J shed 2 bases, with 13 bases lying between them. Germline V lookup: CDR1 SQVTM, CDR2 ANQGSEA. This CDR3 has 14 residues. The CDR3 region has the DNA TGCAGCGTTGTTGTTCGGGGGAACACAGATACGCAGTATTTT. Its translation is CSVVVRGNTDTQYF.

This clone was seen just once. The CDR3 region has the DNA TGTGCCAGCAGCTTAGGGGGTTTCAATGAGCAGTTCTTC. It is translated as CASSLGGFNEQFF. The rearrangement joins TRBV7-3 to TRBJ2-1, with D perhaps given as TRBD1 or TRBD2 (5 bases each). V was cut by 2 bases and J by 6 bases, with 8 bases left in between. The germline V gene has CDR1 SGHTA and CDR2 FQGTGA. The CDR3 sequence is 13 residues long.

A single count supports this clone. This rearrangement joins TRBV6-5 to TRBJ2-3; the D gene is possibly TRBD1 (6 bases). CDR3 length: 14 amino acids. Looked up from germline, CDR1 is MNHEY and CDR2 is SVGAGI. Trimming left V 4 bases short and J 5 bases short, with 13 bases between. As DNA, the CDR3 is TGTGCCAGCAGTTCGAACAGGGCCGGAGATACGCAGTATTTT. Translated: CASSSNRAGDTQYF.

The chain is built from TRBV15 and TRBJ2-7; D may be TRBD1 (7 bases). Germline V gene lookup returns CDR1 LNHNV and CDR2 YYDKDF (reference sequence). Trimming pared 5 bases from V and 1 base from J, leaving 18 bases between. CDR3 length: 16 residues. Here the CDR3 DNA reads TGTGCCACCAGCGGGCGGGACAGCTGGCCTTCCTACGAGCAGTACTTC. It yields the protein CATSGRDSWPSYEQYF.

The chain is built from TRBV9 and TRBJ1-1; D perhaps matches TRBD1 (5 bases). From germline, CDR1 is SGDLS and CDR2 YYNGEE. V was shortened by 0 bases and J by 6 bases, with 9 bases between the two germline ends. The CDR3 runs to 13 residues. The CDR3 sequence is CASSVGMGPEAFF. For the CDR3, the DNA is TGTGCCAGCAGCGTAGGTATGGGGCCTGAAGCTTTCTTT.

This sequence joins TRBV11-1 and TRBJ2-3; TRBD1 aligns across 7 bases. The CDR3 runs 13 residues. J was trimmed by 5 bases and V by 6 bases; bases with no gene match: 5. CDR1 is SGHAT, CDR2 FQDESV, per germline (reference sequence). The CDR3 reads CASSLHRGDTQYF. The CDR3 region has the DNA TGTGCCAGCAGTTTACACAGGGGAGATACGCAGTATTTT.